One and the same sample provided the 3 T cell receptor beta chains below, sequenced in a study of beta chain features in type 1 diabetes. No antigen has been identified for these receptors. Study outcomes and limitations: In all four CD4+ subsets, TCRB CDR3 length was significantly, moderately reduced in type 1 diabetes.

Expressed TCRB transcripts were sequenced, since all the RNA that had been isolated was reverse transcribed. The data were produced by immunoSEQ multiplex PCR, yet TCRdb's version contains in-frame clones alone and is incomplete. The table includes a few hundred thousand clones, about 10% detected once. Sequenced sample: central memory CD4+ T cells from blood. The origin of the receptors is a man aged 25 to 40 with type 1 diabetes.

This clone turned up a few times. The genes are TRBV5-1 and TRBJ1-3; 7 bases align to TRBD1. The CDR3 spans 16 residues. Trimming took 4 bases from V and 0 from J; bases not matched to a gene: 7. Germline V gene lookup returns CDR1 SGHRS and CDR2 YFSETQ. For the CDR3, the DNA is TGCGCCAGCAGCGTAACAGGGGCATTCTCTGGAAACACCATATATTTT. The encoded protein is CASSVTGAFSGNTIYF.

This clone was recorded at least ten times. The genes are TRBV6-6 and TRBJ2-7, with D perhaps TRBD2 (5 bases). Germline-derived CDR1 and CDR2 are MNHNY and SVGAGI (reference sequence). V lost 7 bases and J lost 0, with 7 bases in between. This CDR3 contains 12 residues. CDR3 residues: CASTRDSYEQYF. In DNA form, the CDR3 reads TGTGCCAGCACTCGGGACTCCTACGAGCAGTACTTC.

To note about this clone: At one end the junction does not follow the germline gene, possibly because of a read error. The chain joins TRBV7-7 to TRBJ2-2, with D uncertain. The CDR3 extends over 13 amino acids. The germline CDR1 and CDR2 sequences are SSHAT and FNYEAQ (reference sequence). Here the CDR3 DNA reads TGTGCTAGCAGCTCGCAGGAGCCCGGGGAGCTGTTTTTT. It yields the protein CASSSQEPGELFF.